This T cell receptor beta chain came from a study of T cell changes during pregnancy in multiple sclerosis. V shed 1 base and J shed 6 bases, with 10 bases lying between them. This CDR3 has 14 amino acids. CDR1 and CDR2 (germline): SNHLY, FYNNEI. Method: immunoSEQ multiplex PCR; TCRdb's copy keeps in-frame clones and lacks some. The sample has roughly 85,000 clones; roughly nine tenths are singletons. The chain couples TRBV2 to TRBJ2-1; no definite D call. This sample comprised peripheral blood, obtained in the first trimester of pregnancy. This TCR came from a female donor with multiple sclerosis, enrolled in a pregnancy study. CDR3 sequence: CASSEVVVINEQFF. The CDR3 DNA reads as TGTGCCAGCAGTGAAGTCGTAGTGATCAATGAGCAGTTCTTC.